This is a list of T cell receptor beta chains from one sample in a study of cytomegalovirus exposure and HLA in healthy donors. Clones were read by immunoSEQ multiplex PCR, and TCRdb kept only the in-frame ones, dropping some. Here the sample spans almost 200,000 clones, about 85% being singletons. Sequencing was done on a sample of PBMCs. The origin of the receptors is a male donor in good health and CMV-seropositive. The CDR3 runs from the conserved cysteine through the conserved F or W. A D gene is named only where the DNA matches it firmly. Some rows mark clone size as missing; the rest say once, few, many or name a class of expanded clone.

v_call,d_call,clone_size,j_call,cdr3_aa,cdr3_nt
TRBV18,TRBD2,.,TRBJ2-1,CASSPSGGYSYNEQFF,TGTGCCAGCTCACCTAGCGGGGGCTACTCCTACAATGAGCAGTTCTTC
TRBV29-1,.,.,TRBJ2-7,CSVVQAGTYEQYF,TGCAGCGTTGTGCAGGCGGGCACCTACGAGCAGTACTTC
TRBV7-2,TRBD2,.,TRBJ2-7,CASKELAGASRDEQYF,TGTGCCAGCAAAGAACTAGCGGGAGCTTCTCGGGACGAGCAGTACTTC
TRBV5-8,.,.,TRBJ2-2,CASTRGGVNTGELFF,TGTGCCAGCACCCGAGGGGGGGTGAACACCGGGGAGCTGTTTTTT
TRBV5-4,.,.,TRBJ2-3,CASSSATGGLKTDTQYF,TGTGCCAGCAGCTCAGCTACCGGGGGGCTAAAGACAGATACGCAGTATTTT
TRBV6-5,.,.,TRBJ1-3,CASSWRFSGNTIYF,TGTGCCAGCAGTTGGAGGTTCTCTGGAAACACCATATATTTT
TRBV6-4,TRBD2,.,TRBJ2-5,CASSELGGKDLGTQYF,TGTGCCAGCAGTGAACTGGGGGGGAAGGACCTTGGGACCCAGTACTTC
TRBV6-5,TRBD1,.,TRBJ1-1,CASRSTGRNTEAFF,TGTGCCAGCAGATCGACAGGGCGGAACACTGAAGCTTTCTTT
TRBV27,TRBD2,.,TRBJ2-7,CASTLKRGGYEQYF,TGTGCCAGCACCCTTAAGCGGGGGGGCTACGAGCAGTACTTC
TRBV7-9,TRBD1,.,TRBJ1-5,CSSSLGTGVHQPQHF,TGTTCCAGCAGCTTAGGGACAGGGGTGCATCAGCCCCAGCATTTT
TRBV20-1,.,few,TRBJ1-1,CSALRNTEAFF,TGCAGTGCACTAAGGAACACTGAAGCTTTCTTT
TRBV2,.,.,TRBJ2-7,CASSSQGRMSEQYF,TGTGCCAGCAGTAGTCAGGGGCGTATGAGCGAGCAGTACTTC
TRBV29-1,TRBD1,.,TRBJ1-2,CSAGTGVGYGYTF,TGCAGCGCCGGGACAGGGGTTGGGTATGGCTACACCTTC
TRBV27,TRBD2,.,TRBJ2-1,CASSLNLAGVIYNEQFF,TGTGCCAGCAGTTTGAATCTAGCGGGAGTAATCTACAATGAGCAGTTCTTC
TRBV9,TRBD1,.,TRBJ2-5,CASSVSLGTASQETQYF,TGTGCCAGCAGCGTATCTCTGGGGACAGCATCTCAAGAGACCCAGTACTTC
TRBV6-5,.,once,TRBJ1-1,CASSYSTVNTEAFF,TGTGCCAGCAGTTACTCGACAGTGAACACTGAAGCTTTCTTT
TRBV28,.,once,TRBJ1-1,CASSLEGSENTEAFF,TGTGCCAGCAGTTTGGAGGGATCCGAGAACACTGAAGCTTTCTTT
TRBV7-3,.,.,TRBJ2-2,CASSEAGGELFF,TGTGCCAGCAGCGAAGCGGGCGGGGAGCTGTTTTTT
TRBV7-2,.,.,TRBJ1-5,CASSSVAGWNQPQHF,TGTGCCAGCAGCTCCGTTGCAGGGTGGAATCAGCCCCAGCATTTT
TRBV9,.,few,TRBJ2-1,CASSAEGGRQHNEQFF,TGTGCCAGCAGCGCCGAGGGGGGGAGGCAGCACAATGAGCAGTTCTTC
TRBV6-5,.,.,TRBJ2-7,CASRMTAYEQYF,TGTGCCAGCAGAATGACTGCTTACGAGCAGTACTTC
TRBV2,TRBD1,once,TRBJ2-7,CASSAPGTGGDEQYF,TGTGCCAGCAGTGCCCCCGGGACAGGGGGTGACGAGCAGTACTTC
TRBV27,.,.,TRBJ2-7,CASSLNGGFRSYEQYF,TGTGCCAGCAGTCTAAACGGGGGTTTTCGCTCCTACGAGCAGTACTTC
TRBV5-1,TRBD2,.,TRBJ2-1,CASSPGTSGRWYNEQFF,TGCGCCAGCAGCCCAGGGACTAGCGGGAGGTGGTACAATGAGCAGTTCTTC
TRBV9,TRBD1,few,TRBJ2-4,CASSPRQGAKNIQYF,TGTGCCAGCAGCCCCCGACAGGGAGCCAAAAACATTCAGTACTTC